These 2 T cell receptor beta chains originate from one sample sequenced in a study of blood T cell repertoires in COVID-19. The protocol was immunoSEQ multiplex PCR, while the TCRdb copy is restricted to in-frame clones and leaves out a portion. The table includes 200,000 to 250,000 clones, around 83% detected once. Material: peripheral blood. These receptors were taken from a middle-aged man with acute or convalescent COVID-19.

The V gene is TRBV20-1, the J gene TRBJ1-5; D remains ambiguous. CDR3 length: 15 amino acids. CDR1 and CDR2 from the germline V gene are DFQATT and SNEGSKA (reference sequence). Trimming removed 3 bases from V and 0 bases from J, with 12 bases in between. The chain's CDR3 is CSASPSSYSNQPQHF. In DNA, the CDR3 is TGCAGTGCTAGTCCGTCCTCTTATAGCAATCAGCCCCAGCATTTT.

The CDR3 region is CASSITGGITGELFF. CDR3 bases: TGTGCCAGTAGTATCACCGGGGGGATTACCGGGGAGCTGTTTTTT. V is TRBV19 and J is TRBJ2-2, with 7 bases fitting TRBD2. Losses at the gene ends were 3 bases for V and 5 bases for J; bases not matched to a gene: 6. Germline values: CDR1 LNHDA, CDR2 SQIVND (reference sequence). This CDR3 has 15 residues.